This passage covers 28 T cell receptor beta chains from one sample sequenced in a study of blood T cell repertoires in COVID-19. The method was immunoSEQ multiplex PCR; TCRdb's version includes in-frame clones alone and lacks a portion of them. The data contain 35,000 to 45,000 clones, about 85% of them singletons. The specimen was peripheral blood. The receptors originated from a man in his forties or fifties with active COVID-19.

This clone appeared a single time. CDR3 nucleotides: TGCGCCAGCAGCCAGGAGCTTATGAACACTGAAGCTTTCTTT. Translating it yields CASSQELMNTEAFF. The chain links TRBV4-3 to TRBJ1-1; D unclear. The CDR3 has 14 amino acids. V was trimmed by 3 bases and J by 0 bases, leaving 8 bases between them. Germline loops: CDR1 LGHNA, CDR2 YSLEER.

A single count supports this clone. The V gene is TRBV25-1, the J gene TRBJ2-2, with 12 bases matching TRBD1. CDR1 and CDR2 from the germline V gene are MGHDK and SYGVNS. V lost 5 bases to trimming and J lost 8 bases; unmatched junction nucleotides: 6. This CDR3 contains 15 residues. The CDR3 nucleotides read TGTGCCAGCAGTCCCGGGACAGGGGGCCTAGGGGAGCTGTTTTTT. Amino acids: CASSPGTGGLGELFF.

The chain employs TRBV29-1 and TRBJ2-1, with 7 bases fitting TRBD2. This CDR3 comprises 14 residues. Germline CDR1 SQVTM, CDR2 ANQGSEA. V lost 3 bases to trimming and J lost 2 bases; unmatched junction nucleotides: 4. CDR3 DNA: TGCAGCGTTGAGCGGGGGTCCGCCTACAATGAGCAGTTCTTC. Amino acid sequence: CSVERGSAYNEQFF.

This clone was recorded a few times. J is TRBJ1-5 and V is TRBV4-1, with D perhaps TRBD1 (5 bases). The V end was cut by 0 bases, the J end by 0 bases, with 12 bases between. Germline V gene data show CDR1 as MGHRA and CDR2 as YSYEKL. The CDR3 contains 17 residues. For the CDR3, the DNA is TGCGCCAGCAGCCAAGAGGGGAGGGGAAATAGCAATCAGCCCCAGCATTTT. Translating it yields CASSQEGRGNSNQPQHF.

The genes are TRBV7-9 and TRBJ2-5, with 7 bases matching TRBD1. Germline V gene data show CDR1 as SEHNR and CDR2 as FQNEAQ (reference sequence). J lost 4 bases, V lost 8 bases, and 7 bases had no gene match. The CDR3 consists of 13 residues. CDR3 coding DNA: TGTGCCAGCCGAGGGGGCCAAAGAGAGACCCAGTACTTC. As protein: CASRGGQRETQYF.

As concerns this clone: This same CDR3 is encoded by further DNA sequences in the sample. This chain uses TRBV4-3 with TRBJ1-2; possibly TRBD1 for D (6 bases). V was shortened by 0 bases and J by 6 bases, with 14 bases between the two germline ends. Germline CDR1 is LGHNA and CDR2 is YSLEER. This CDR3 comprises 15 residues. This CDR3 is CASSQEGRGLDGYTF. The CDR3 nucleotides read TGCGCCAGCAGCCAAGAAGGCAGGGGATTAGATGGCTACACCTTC.

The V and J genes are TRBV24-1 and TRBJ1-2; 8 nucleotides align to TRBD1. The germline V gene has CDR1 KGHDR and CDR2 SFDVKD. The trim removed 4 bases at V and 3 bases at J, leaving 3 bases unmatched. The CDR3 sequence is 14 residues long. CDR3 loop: CATSDPGQDYGYTF. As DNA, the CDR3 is TGTGCCACCAGTGACCCGGGACAGGACTATGGCTACACCTTC.

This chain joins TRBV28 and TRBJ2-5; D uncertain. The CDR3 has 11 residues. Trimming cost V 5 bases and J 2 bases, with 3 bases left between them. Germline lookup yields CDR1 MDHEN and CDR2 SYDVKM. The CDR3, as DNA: TGTGCCAGCAGTACTCAAGAGACCCAGTACTTC. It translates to CASSTQETQYF.

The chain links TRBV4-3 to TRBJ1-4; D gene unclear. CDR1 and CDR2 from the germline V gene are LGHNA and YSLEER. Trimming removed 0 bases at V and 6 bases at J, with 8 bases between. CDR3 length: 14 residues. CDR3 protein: CASSQDLTDEKLFF. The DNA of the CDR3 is TGCGCCAGCAGCCAAGACTTAACGGATGAAAAACTGTTTTTT.

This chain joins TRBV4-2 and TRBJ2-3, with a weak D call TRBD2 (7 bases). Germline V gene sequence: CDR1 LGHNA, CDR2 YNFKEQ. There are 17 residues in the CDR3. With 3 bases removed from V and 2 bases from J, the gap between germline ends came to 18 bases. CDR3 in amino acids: CASSQGGPQNPTDTQYF. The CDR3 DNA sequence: TGTGCCAGCAGCCAGGGGGGGCCCCAGAACCCCACAGATACGCAGTATTTT.

The CDR3 coding sequence is TGTGCCAGCAGTCAGGGGCCCCCGCCCTACGAGCAGTACTTC. Its protein product is CASSQGPPPYEQYF. The chain is built from TRBV2 and TRBJ2-7, with a weak D call TRBD1 (6 bases). Deletions cut 5 bases from V and 2 bases from J, with 13 bases between. The germline CDR1 and CDR2 sequences are SNHLY and FYNNEI. The CDR3 loop spans 14 amino acids.

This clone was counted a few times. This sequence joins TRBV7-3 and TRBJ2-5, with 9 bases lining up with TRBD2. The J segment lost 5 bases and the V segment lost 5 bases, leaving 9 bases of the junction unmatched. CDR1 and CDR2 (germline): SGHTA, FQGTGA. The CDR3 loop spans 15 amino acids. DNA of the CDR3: TGTGCCAGCAGCACGACCGGGACTAGCATGGAGACCCAGTACTTC. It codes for CASSTTGTSMETQYF.

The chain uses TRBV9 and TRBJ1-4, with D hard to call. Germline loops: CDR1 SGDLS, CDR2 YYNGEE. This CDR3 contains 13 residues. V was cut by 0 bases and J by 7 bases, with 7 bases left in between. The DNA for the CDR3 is TGTGCCAGCAGCGTAGGGGCCACTGAAAAACTGTTTTTT. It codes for CASSVGATEKLFF. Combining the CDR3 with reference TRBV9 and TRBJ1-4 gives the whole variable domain DSGVTQTPKHLITATGQRVTLRCSPRSGDLSVYWYQQSLDQGLQFLIQYYNGEERAKGNILERFSAQQFPDLHSELNLSSLELGDSALYFCASSVGATEKLFFGSGTQLSVL.

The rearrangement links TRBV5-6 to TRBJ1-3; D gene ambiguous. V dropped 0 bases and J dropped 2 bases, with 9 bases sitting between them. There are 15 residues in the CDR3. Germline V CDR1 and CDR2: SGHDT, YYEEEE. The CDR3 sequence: CASSLGSVPGNTIYF. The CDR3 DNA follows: TGTGCCAGCAGCTTGGGGTCAGTTCCTGGAAACACCATATATTTT.

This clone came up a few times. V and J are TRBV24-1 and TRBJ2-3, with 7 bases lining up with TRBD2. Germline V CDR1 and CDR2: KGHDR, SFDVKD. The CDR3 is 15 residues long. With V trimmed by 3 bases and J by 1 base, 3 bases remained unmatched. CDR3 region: CATSDNAGGTDTQYF. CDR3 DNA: TGTGCCACCAGTGATAATGCGGGGGGCACAGATACGCAGTATTTT.

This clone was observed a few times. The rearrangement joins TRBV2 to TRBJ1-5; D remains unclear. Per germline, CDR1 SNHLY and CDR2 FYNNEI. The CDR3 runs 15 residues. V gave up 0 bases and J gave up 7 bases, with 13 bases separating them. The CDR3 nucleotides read TGTGCCAGCAGTGAAGCTGGGGAGCGCGGACAGCCCCAGCATTTT. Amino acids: CASSEAGERGQPQHF. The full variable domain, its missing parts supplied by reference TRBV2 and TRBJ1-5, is EPEVTQTPSHQVTQMGQEVILRCVPISNHLYFYWYRQILGQKVEFLVSFYNNEISEKSEIFDDQFSVERPDGSNFTLKIRSTKLEDSAMYFCASSEAGERGQPQHFGDGTRLSIL.

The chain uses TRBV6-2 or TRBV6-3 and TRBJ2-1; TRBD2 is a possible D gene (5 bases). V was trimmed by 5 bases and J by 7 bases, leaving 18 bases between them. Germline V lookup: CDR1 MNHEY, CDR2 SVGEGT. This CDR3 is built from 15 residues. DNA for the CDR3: TGTGCCAGCAGTGGCTCCGCCCGGGGATGGAATGAGCAGTTCTTC. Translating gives CASSGSARGWNEQFF.

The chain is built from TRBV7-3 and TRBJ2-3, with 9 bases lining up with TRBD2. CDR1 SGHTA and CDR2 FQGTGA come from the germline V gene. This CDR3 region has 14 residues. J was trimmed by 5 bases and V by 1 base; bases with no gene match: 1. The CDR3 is CASSLSSGGDTQYF. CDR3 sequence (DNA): TGTGCCAGCAGCTTAAGTAGCGGGGGAGATACGCAGTATTTT.

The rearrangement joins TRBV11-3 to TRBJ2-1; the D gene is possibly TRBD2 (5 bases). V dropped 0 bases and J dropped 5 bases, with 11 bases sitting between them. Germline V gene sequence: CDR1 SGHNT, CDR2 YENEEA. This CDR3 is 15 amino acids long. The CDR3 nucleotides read TGTGCCAGCAGCTTAGATCGAGGGAGCCACAATGAGCAGTTCTTC. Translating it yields CASSLDRGSHNEQFF.

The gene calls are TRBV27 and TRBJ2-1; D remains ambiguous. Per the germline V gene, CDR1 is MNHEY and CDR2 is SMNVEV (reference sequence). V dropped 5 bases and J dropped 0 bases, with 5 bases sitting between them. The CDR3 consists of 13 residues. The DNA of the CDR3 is TGTGCCAGCAGTCGCGGCTCCTACAATGAGCAGTTCTTC. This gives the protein CASSRGSYNEQFF.

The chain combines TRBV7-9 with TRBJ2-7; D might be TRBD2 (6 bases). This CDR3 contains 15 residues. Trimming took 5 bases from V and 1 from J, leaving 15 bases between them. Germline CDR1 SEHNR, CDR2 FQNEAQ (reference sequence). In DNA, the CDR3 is TGTGCCAGCAGCCTCCGTGCCGGGACTTCCTACGAGCAGTACTTC. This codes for CASSLRAGTSYEQYF.

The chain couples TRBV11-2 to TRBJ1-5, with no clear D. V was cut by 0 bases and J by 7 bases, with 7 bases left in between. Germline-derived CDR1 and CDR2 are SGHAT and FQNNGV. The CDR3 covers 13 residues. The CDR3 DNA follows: TGTGCCAGCAGCTTAGATCGTCGGCAGCCCCAGCATTTT. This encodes CASSLDRRQPQHF.

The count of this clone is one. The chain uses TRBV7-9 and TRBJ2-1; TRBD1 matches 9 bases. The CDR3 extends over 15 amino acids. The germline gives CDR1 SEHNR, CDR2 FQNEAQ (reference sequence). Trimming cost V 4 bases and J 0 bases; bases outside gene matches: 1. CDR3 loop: CASSSTGGSYNEQFF. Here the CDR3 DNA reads TGTGCCAGCAGCTCGACAGGGGGCTCCTACAATGAGCAGTTCTTC.

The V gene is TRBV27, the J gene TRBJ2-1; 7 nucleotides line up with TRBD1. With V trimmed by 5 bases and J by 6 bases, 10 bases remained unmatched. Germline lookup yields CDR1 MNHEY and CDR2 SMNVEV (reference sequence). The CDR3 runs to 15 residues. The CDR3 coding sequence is TGTGCCAGCAGTACAAACAGGGGTAACGGCAATGAGCAGTTCTTC. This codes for CASSTNRGNGNEQFF.

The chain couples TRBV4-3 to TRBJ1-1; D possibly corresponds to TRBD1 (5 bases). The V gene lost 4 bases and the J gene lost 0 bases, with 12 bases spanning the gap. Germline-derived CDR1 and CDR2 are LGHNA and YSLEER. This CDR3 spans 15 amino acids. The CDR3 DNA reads TGCGCCAGCAGCCCCACTGTAGGGGTGAACACTGAAGCTTTCTTT. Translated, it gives CASSPTVGVNTEAFF.

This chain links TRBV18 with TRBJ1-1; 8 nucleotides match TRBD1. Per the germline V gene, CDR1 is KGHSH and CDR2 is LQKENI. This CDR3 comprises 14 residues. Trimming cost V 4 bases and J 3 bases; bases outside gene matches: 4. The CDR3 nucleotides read TGTGCCAGCTCACGGGAACAGGGGGACACTGAAGCTTTCTTT. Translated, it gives CASSREQGDTEAFF.

CDR3 amino acids: CASSLSPFFEQYF. The CDR3 DNA reads as TGCGCCAGCAGCTTGAGCCCTTTTTTTGAGCAGTACTTC. The V and J genes are TRBV5-1 and TRBJ2-7; the D is unclear. V dropped 1 base and J dropped 7 bases, with 12 bases sitting between them. Germline CDR1 reads SGHRS; CDR2 reads YFSETQ. The length of the CDR3 is 13 residues.

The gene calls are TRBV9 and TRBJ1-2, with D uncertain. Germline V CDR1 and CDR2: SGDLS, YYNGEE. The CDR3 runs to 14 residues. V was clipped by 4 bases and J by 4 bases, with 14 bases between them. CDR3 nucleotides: TGTGCCAGCAGCCCGCGGTCGGGTATCTATGGCTACACCTTC. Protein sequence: CASSPRSGIYGYTF.